A selection of T cell receptor beta chains follows, all from one sample in a study of T cell responses to AZD1222 COVID-19 vaccine. Data came from immunoSEQ multiplex PCR; TCRdb stores just in-frame clones and leaves some out. The table includes 120,000 or so clones, 84% detected once. Sequencing used peripheral blood, obtained 28 days after the second AZD1222 dose. The receptors here all came from an adult who received the AZD1222 COVID-19 vaccine. Both conserved end residues are part of each CDR3. Each record gives: J gene, V gene, D gene, clone size, CDR3 DNA, CDR3 protein. D genes are given only for firm matches. For some rows the clone size is stated as once, few or many, or as a class when expanded; others skip it.

TRBJ2-1 | TRBV29-1 | TRBD2 | - | TGCAGCGTTGAAGGGCTAGCGGGGGGGCAAGGCAATGAGCAGTTCTTC | CSVEGLAGGQGNEQFF
TRBJ1-2 | TRBV29-1 | - | - | TGCAGCGTTGAACGAGTAGGGGGAAGCTCATATGGCTACACCTTC | CSVERVGGSSYGYTF
TRBJ2-2 | TRBV11-2 | TRBD1 | - | TGTGCCAGCAGACGAATCAGGGGGCGCGCCGGGGAGCTGTTTTTT | CASRRIRGRAGELFF
TRBJ1-1 | TRBV6-5 | - | few | TGTGCCAGCAGTTTTCTCCCGGGGGGTAACACTGAAGCTTTCTTT | CASSFLPGGNTEAFF
TRBJ1-1 | TRBV5-1 | TRBD1 | - | TGCGCCAGCAGCTTGGGACAGGGGTGGGACACTGAAGCTTTCTTT | CASSLGQGWDTEAFF
TRBJ1-5 | TRBV2 | - | - | TGTGCCAGCTTATCGACAAATAGCAATCAGCCCCAGCATTTT | CASLSTNSNQPQHF
TRBJ1-5 | TRBV30 | - | once | TGTGCCTGGAGTGCCGGCGGACCCCAGCATTTT | CAWSAGGPQHF
TRBJ1-2 | TRBV18 | - | - | TGTGCCAGCTCACCACGATCAGACAGCGTATATGGCTACACCTTC | CASSPRSDSVYGYTF
TRBJ2-1 | TRBV9 | - | - | TGTGCCAGCAGCCCTGGGGACGGTTATTACAATGAGCAGTTCTTC | CASSPGDGYYNEQFF
TRBJ2-7 | TRBV7-2 | TRBD1 | - | TGTGCCAGCAGCTTAGGGGACAGGGTCTACGAGCAGTACTTC | CASSLGDRVYEQYF
TRBJ2-5 | TRBV9 | TRBD2 | - | TGTGCCAGCAGCCCGGGGGGTAGCGGGCAAGAGACCCAGTACTTC | CASSPGGSGQETQYF
TRBJ1-5 | TRBV30 | - | - | TGTGCCTGGAGTGCGGGAGGCCGACAGCCCCAGCATTTT | CAWSAGGRQPQHF
TRBJ2-1 | TRBV9 | - | - | TGTGCCAGCAGCCCCCGATCCGGAGCCGGGAATGAGCAGTTCTTC | CASSPRSGAGNEQFF
TRBJ1-5 | TRBV6-1 | - | - | TGTGCCAGCAGCACAGGATCGAATCAGCCCCAGCATTTT | CASSTGSNQPQHF
TRBJ1-2 | TRBV19 | TRBD1 | once | TGTGCCAGTAGTATGAGACAGGGGGCTGATGGCTACACCTTC | CASSMRQGADGYTF
TRBJ1-4 | TRBV7-2 | TRBD1 | - | TGTGCCAGCAGCTTACTAACCGGGACAGGGGGGGAAAAACTGTTTTTT | CASSLLTGTGGEKLFF
TRBJ1-4 | TRBV7-9 | - | - | TGTGCCAGCAGCTTCGGCACCTCCGACGAAAAACTGTTTTTT | CASSFGTSDEKLFF
TRBJ2-4 | TRBV5-1 | - | - | TGCGCCAGCAGCGTGGACAGTGGAAACATTCAGTACTTC | CASSVDSGNIQYF
TRBJ1-5 | TRBV19 | TRBD1 | - | TGTGCCAGTAGCCAGGACAGGTTCAATCAGCCCCAGCATTTT | CASSQDRFNQPQHF
TRBJ1-2 | TRBV23-1 | - | - | TGCGCCAGCACCCCGGGTGGTGGACCGACAGTAACCGACTATGGCTACACCTTC | CASTPGGGPTVTDYGYTF
TRBJ2-2 | TRBV9 | - | - | TGTGCCAGCAGCGTAGGGGGTACGGACACCGGGGAGCTGTTTTTT | CASSVGGTDTGELFF
TRBJ2-1 | TRBV11-2 | - | - | TGTGCCAGCAGACCCCTGAGAGACAATGAGCAGTTCTTC | CASRPLRDNEQFF